The 30 T cell receptor beta chains in this list originate from one sample, sequenced in a study of T cell responses to AZD1222 COVID-19 vaccine. Some clones are missing from TCRdb's copy, which holds only in-frame ones; the method was immunoSEQ multiplex PCR. The repertoire holds over 85,000 clones, with roughly 92% as singletons. The material was peripheral blood, obtained on day 0 of AZD1222 vaccination. The origin of the receptors is an adult in good health.

The V and J genes are TRBV6-5 and TRBJ1-6, with D tentatively TRBD1 (6 bases). The germline V and J ends were trimmed by 2 bases and 9 bases, with 14 bases remaining between them. This CDR3 is built from 15 residues. CDR1 is MNHEY and CDR2 is SVGAGI in the germline V gene. This CDR3 is CASSYQGKFSSPLHF. CDR3 coding DNA: TGTGCCAGCAGTTACCAGGGGAAATTCAGTTCACCCCTCCACTTT.

The chain employs TRBV4-3 and TRBJ2-3; D may be TRBD2 (5 bases). This CDR3 is built from 17 residues. In germline, CDR1 is LGHNA, CDR2 YSLEER. V lost 0 bases to trimming and J lost 0 bases, with 13 bases between them. DNA of the CDR3: TGCGCCAGCAGCCAAGAATCCCCTAGCCGCAGCACAGATACGCAGTATTTT. Translated, it gives CASSQESPSRSTDTQYF.

The genes are TRBV5-4 and TRBJ2-1; 11 nucleotides agree with TRBD2. The CDR3 spans 17 residues. The germline V gene has CDR1 SGHNT and CDR2 YYREEE (reference sequence). The junction had 15 bases not matched to a gene; V was cut back by 4 bases and J by 9 bases. The CDR3 protein is CASSPGGRSGRGGEQFF. The CDR3 DNA reads TGTGCCAGCAGCCCTGGGGGCCGTAGCGGGAGGGGCGGTGAGCAGTTCTTC.

This chain links TRBV2 with TRBJ2-5, with D tentatively TRBD1 (7 bases). The V end was cut by 8 bases, the J end by 2 bases, with 12 bases between. Germline V gene data show CDR1 as SNHLY and CDR2 as FYNNEI. CDR3 length: 13 amino acids. CDR3 bases: TGTGCCAGCCTCAGGGGGGATCAAGAGACCCAGTACTTC. Protein product: CASLRGDQETQYF. Variable domain in full (rest from reference TRBV2 and TRBJ2-5): EPEVTQTPSHQVTQMGQEVILRCVPISNHLYFYWYRQILGQKVEFLVSFYNNEISEKSEIFDDQFSVERPDGSNFTLKIRSTKLEDSAMYFCASLRGDQETQYFGPGTRLLVL.

The V call is TRBV10-3, the J call TRBJ1-5; D gene ambiguous. The CDR3 covers 12 residues. Germline assignment: CDR1 ENHRY and CDR2 SYGVKD. Trimming pared 3 bases from V and 2 bases from J, leaving 2 bases between. The CDR3 protein is CAISDGNQPQHF. CDR3 nucleotide sequence: TGTGCCATCAGTGACGGCAATCAGCCCCAGCATTTT.

The rearrangement links TRBV19 to TRBJ1-4; possibly TRBD1 for D (6 bases). This CDR3 spans 17 amino acids. Germline lookup yields CDR1 LNHDA and CDR2 SQIVND (reference sequence). V dropped 3 bases and J dropped 4 bases, with 18 bases sitting between them. Written as DNA, the CDR3 is TGTGCCAGTAGTATCCCCGCTACTACAGGGTTTAATGAAAAACTGTTTTTT. It is translated as CASSIPATTGFNEKLFF.

For this clone: Germline and junction disagree at one end, which may indicate a read error. The chain has TRBV18 and TRBJ1-6; D may be TRBD1 (5 bases). This CDR3 is built from 13 residues. Germline CDR1 is KGHSH and CDR2 is LQKENI. The CDR3 loop reads CASSPQEGQDLHF. CDR3 DNA sequence: TGTGCCAGCTCGCCACAGGAGGGCCAGGACCTCCACTTT.

For the CDR3, the DNA is TGTGCCAGCAGCTCTAGGAGCAATCAGCCCCAGCATTTT. This codes for CASSSRSNQPQHF. The gene calls are TRBV7-2 and TRBJ1-5, with unresolved D. The CDR3 consists of 13 residues. Trimming stripped 4 bases from V and 1 base from J, with 5 bases between. Germline CDR1 is SGHTA and CDR2 is FQGNSA.

This clone was picked up a small number of times. J is TRBJ2-1 and V is TRBV4-1; D is uncertain. The CDR3 has 12 residues. V dropped 0 bases and J dropped 8 bases, with 5 bases sitting between them. Germline V gives CDR1 MGHRA, CDR2 YSYEKL. CDR3 sequence reads: CASSQDVDEQFF. For the CDR3, the DNA is TGCGCCAGCAGCCAAGATGTGGATGAGCAGTTCTTC.

This clone was detected once. This chain connects TRBV3-1 (or the pseudogene TRBV3-2) to TRBJ1-1; the D is unclear. Trimming pared 3 bases from V and 1 base from J, leaving 12 bases between. The CDR3 totals 15 residues. Germline CDR1 and CDR2: LGHDT and YNNKEL (reference sequence). The chain's CDR3 is CASSHGAGGNTEAFF. In DNA form, the CDR3 reads TGTGCCAGCAGCCACGGAGCGGGTGGGAACACTGAAGCTTTCTTT.

This clone was counted a few times. The chain carries TRBV19 and TRBJ1-5; D is perhaps TRBD1 (6 bases). CDR1 is LNHDA, CDR2 SQIVND, per germline (reference sequence). Trimming shortened V by 8 bases and J by 3 bases, and 14 bases separated the two germline ends. CDR3 size: 14 residues. CDR3 residues: CASSGHGNNQPQHF. CDR3 in DNA: TGTGCCAGTTCGGGACACGGGAACAATCAGCCCCAGCATTTT.

This clone has only a few counts. The chain uses TRBV20-1 and TRBJ2-7, with a weak D call TRBD1 (5 bases). V shed 3 bases and J shed 6 bases, with 9 bases lying between them. The germline V gene encodes CDR1 DFQATT and CDR2 SNEGSKA (reference sequence). There are 11 residues in the CDR3. DNA for the CDR3: TGCAGTGCTAGGCACAGGAGCGAGCAGTACTTC. Amino acid sequence: CSARHRSEQYF.

The V call is TRBV11-2, the J call TRBJ1-2; D is undetermined. In germline, CDR1 is SGHAT, CDR2 FQNNGV. This CDR3 comprises 14 residues. The ends were cut back, 1 base at V and 4 bases at J, with 10 bases in the middle. Here the CDR3 DNA reads TGTGCCAGCAGCTTAGGAGGGAGTCGCTATGGCTACACCTTC. This gives the protein CASSLGGSRYGYTF.

This sequence joins TRBV19 and TRBJ1-2, with 8 bases lining up with TRBD1. In germline, CDR1 is LNHDA, CDR2 SQIVND (reference sequence). Trimming took 4 bases from V and 4 from J; bases not matched to a gene: 5. The length of the CDR3 is 14 residues. CDR3 sequence (DNA): TGTGCCAGTAGTACCGGACAGGGAAGCTATGGCTACACCTTC. Its translation: CASSTGQGSYGYTF.

The rearrangement uses TRBV19 and TRBJ2-3; D is possibly TRBD1 (6 bases). Germline CDR1 and CDR2: LNHDA and SQIVND (reference sequence). CDR3 length: 15 amino acids. V lost 5 bases to trimming and J lost 1 base, with 13 bases between them. CDR3 amino acids: CASSLRGRGTDTQYF. The CDR3 nucleotides read TGTGCCAGTAGTCTCAGGGGCCGAGGCACAGATACGCAGTATTTT.

This chain links TRBV5-4 with TRBJ1-1; D not resolved. Per the germline V gene, CDR1 is SGHNT and CDR2 is YYREEE (reference sequence). Trimming pared 0 bases from V and 3 bases from J, leaving 6 bases between. The CDR3 runs 13 residues. CDR3 coding DNA: TGTGCCAGCAGCTTGGTAGCATACACTGAAGCTTTCTTT. It translates to CASSLVAYTEAFF.

The CDR3 DNA is TGTGCCAGCAGCTTGGGGTTGGGTAGTGGCGCTTTCTTT. This encodes CASSLGLGSGAFF. The rearrangement links TRBV5-4 to TRBJ1-1; no definite D call. The CDR3 runs 13 residues. The V gene's germline CDR1 is SGHNT and CDR2 YYREEE (reference sequence). Trimming pared 0 bases from V and 11 bases from J, leaving 14 bases between.

The chain is built from TRBV9 and TRBJ1-3; no clear D gene. Germline CDR1 reads SGDLS; CDR2 reads YYNGEE. The CDR3 has 12 amino acids. Trimming took off 4 bases at V and 3 bases at J, with 5 bases between the two ends. The CDR3 loop is CASSLDGNTIYF. In nucleotides, the CDR3 is TGTGCCAGCAGCCTGGATGGAAACACCATATATTTT.

V and J are TRBV5-1 and TRBJ2-3; D is perhaps TRBD2 (6 bases). The ends were cut back, 3 bases at V and 3 bases at J, with 14 bases in the middle. The CDR3 totals 15 residues. Germline values: CDR1 SGHRS, CDR2 YFSETQ. The DNA for the CDR3 is TGCGCCAGCAGCTCGGGACTCCAGGGAACAGATACGCAGTATTTT. Its protein is CASSSGLQGTDTQYF. The full variable domain, in which reference TRBV5-1 and TRBJ2-3 provide the parts outside the CDR3, is KAGVTQTPRYLIKTRGQQVTLSCSPISGHRSVSWYQQTPGQGLQFLFEYFSETQRNKGNFPGRFSGRQFSNSRSEMNVSTLELGDSALYLCASSSGLQGTDTQYFGPGTRLTVL.

The chain carries TRBV25-1 and TRBJ2-7; 9 bases fit TRBD1. Germline V gene sequence: CDR1 MGHDK, CDR2 SYGVNS. CDR3 length: 15 amino acids. With V trimmed by 5 bases and J by 9 bases, 14 bases remained unmatched. In DNA, the CDR3 is TGTGCCAGCAGTTCCTCCGGGACAGGGTTGCCGGTGCAGTACTTC. Encoded protein: CASSSSGTGLPVQYF.

The sample holds one count of this clone. This rearrangement joins TRBV2 to TRBJ2-2; TRBD1 matches at 8 bases. V was pared by 6 bases and J by 1 base, with 4 bases of the junction left unmatched. CDR3 length equals 15 residues. Germline CDR1 reads SNHLY; CDR2 reads FYNNEI. The CDR3 loop reads CASREQGVNTGELFF. CDR3 sequence (DNA): TGTGCCAGCAGGGAACAGGGGGTGAACACCGGGGAGCTGTTTTTT.

V is TRBV11-2 and J is TRBJ1-3; D is unclear. The CDR3 covers 14 residues. CDR1 is SGHAT, CDR2 FQNNGV, per germline. V lost 2 bases and J lost 1, with 6 bases in between. Here the CDR3 DNA reads TGTGCCAGCAGCTTACTTTATTCTGGAAACACCATATATTTT. This translates into CASSLLYSGNTIYF.

The chain combines TRBV20-1 with TRBJ1-2; no clear D gene. The CDR3 length is 11 residues. The V gene lost 5 bases and the J gene lost 6 bases, with 10 bases spanning the gap. The germline V gene encodes CDR1 DFQATT and CDR2 SNEGSKA (reference sequence). CDR3 sequence reads: CSAWRRDGYTF. CDR3 bases: TGCAGTGCTTGGCGGCGGGATGGCTACACCTTC.

The chain uses TRBV4-1 and TRBJ1-1, with 9 positions matching TRBD1. CDR3 length: 17 amino acids. Germline CDR1 MGHRA, CDR2 YSYEKL. With 1 base clipped from V and 3 bases from J, the junction kept 9 bases outside the gene matches. The CDR3 DNA is TGCGCCAGCAGCCAAGCAACAGGGGGCGCCCCGTACACTGAAGCTTTCTTT. It codes for CASSQATGGAPYTEAFF.

This chain connects TRBV11-2 to TRBJ1-4; D might be TRBD1 (5 bases). CDR1 and CDR2 from the germline V gene are SGHAT and FQNNGV. The CDR3 is 17 residues long. V was shortened by 2 bases and J by 2 bases, with 15 bases between the two germline ends. The CDR3 protein is CASSLSRQGGTNEKLFF. The CDR3 DNA sequence: TGTGCCAGCAGCTTAAGTAGGCAGGGCGGGACTAATGAAAAACTGTTTTTT.

The genes are TRBV5-1 and TRBJ1-2; tentatively, D is TRBD1 (6 bases). The germline V gene has CDR1 SGHRS and CDR2 YFSETQ. V lost 0 bases and J lost 2, with 11 bases in between. This CDR3 has 15 residues. CDR3 in amino acids: CASSLVQGKNYGYTF. Written as DNA, the CDR3 is TGCGCCAGCAGCTTGGTCCAGGGGAAGAACTATGGCTACACCTTC.

The genes are TRBV11-1 and TRBJ1-1, with 7 bases aligning to TRBD1. The junction had 2 bases not matched to a gene; V was cut back by 4 bases and J by 0 bases. CDR3 length equals 14 residues. From germline, CDR1 is SGHAT and CDR2 FQDESV (reference sequence). This CDR3 is CASSSDRVNTEAFF. In DNA, the CDR3 is TGTGCCAGCAGCTCAGACAGGGTGAACACTGAAGCTTTCTTT.

The gene calls are TRBV5-4 and TRBJ2-3; 10 bases align to TRBD2. With 3 bases clipped from V and 6 bases from J, the junction kept 7 bases outside the gene matches. The CDR3 has 15 amino acids. The V gene's germline CDR1 is SGHNT and CDR2 YYREEE (reference sequence). CDR3 sequence (DNA): TGTGCCAGCAGCTCGACTAGCGGGCCGCAGGATACGCAGTATTTT. Translated: CASSSTSGPQDTQYF.

The J gene is TRBJ2-3, the V gene TRBV24-1; TRBD1 aligns across 11 bases. J lost 4 bases, V lost 4 bases, and 6 bases had no gene match. Germline-derived CDR1 and CDR2 are KGHDR and SFDVKD. The CDR3 has 16 residues. The DNA of the CDR3 is TGTGCCACCAGTGACGGGCCGGGACAGGGGGCAGATACGCAGTATTTT. This gives the protein CATSDGPGQGADTQYF.

The chain is built from TRBV5-5 and TRBJ2-1; 11 bases agree with TRBD2. Germline values: CDR1 SGHKS, CDR2 YYEKEE (reference sequence). The CDR3 consists of 17 residues. V gave up 2 bases and J gave up 5 bases; unmatched junction bases: 9. The CDR3 sequence: CASSFLTPGLADNEQFF. CDR3 DNA: TGTGCCAGCAGCTTTTTGACCCCGGGACTAGCGGACAATGAGCAGTTCTTC.